These 23 T cell receptor beta chains were sequenced from one sample in a study of OX40 agonist ivuxolimab in advanced cancers. Only in-frame clones appear in the TCRdb table, and some are missing; sequencing was by immunoSEQ multiplex PCR. The sample has around 80,000 clones; over 75% are singletons. This sample comprised CD4+ or CD8+ T cells sorted from blood, obtained in a trial of the OX40 agonist ivuxolimab. These receptors were taken from an adult with an advanced solid tumor such as melanoma, head and neck, liver or kidney cancer.

This clone occurred a few times. CDR3 loop: CASSVAGRSSNQPQHF. CDR3 coding DNA: TGTGCCAGCAGCGTAGCTGGCAGGTCAAGCAATCAGCCCCAGCATTTT. The gene calls are TRBV9 and TRBJ1-5; D call uncertain. Germline V gene sequence: CDR1 SGDLS, CDR2 YYNGEE. This CDR3 spans 16 amino acids. V dropped 0 bases and J dropped 1 base, with 11 bases sitting between them.

J is TRBJ2-1 and V is TRBV18, with D possibly matching TRBD1 (5 bases). CDR3 length: 14 amino acids. The V end was cut by 2 bases, the J end by 2 bases, with 7 bases between. Germline loops: CDR1 KGHSH, CDR2 LQKENI. CDR3 in amino acids: CASSPDRTYNEQFF. The CDR3 nucleotides are TGTGCCAGCTCACCAGACAGAACCTACAATGAGCAGTTCTTC.

The V call is TRBV6-1, the J call TRBJ2-3; 7 positions match TRBD1. CDR3 length equals 13 residues. Germline values: CDR1 MNHNS, CDR2 SASEGT. V shed 5 bases, J shed 6 bases, and the junction held 5 bases outside the gene matches. The CDR3 sequence: CASSRTGRDTQYF. CDR3 coding DNA: TGTGCCAGCAGTAGGACAGGAAGGGATACGCAGTATTTT.

The chain is built from TRBV7-2 and TRBJ2-1; the D is unclear. CDR1 and CDR2 from the germline V gene are SGHTA and FQGNSA. The CDR3 length is 13 residues. The germline V and J ends were trimmed by 3 bases and 7 bases, with 10 bases remaining between them. In DNA form, the CDR3 reads TGTGCCAGCAGCTTCTTCGTGGTAAATGAGCAGTTCTTC. Translating gives CASSFFVVNEQFF.

V is TRBV29-1 and J is TRBJ1-4, with a tentative D call TRBD1 (5 bases). The CDR3 sequence is 14 residues long. Germline-derived CDR1 and CDR2 are SQVTM and ANQGSEA. V lost 7 bases and J 2 bases, leaving 14 bases between the germline ends. CDR3 region: CSASPGFTNEKLFF. DNA of the CDR3: TGCAGCGCCTCTCCAGGGTTCACTAATGAAAAACTGTTTTTT.

The chain recombines TRBV5-6 with TRBJ1-1; 9 nucleotides line up with TRBD1. The V and J ends lost 1 base and 11 bases, in that order; junction bases with no gene match: 6. From germline, CDR1 is SGHDT and CDR2 YYEEEE. This CDR3 comprises 13 residues. The CDR3 loop is CASSLRQGGKAFF. CDR3 DNA sequence: TGTGCCAGCAGCTTGCGACAGGGGGGTAAGGCTTTCTTT.

The chain joins TRBV11-3 to TRBJ2-3; D unresolved. V was cut by 4 bases and J by 3 bases, with 8 bases left in between. The germline V gene encodes CDR1 SGHNT and CDR2 YENEEA. The CDR3 extends over 13 amino acids. The CDR3 protein is CASSSQPTDTQYF. The DNA for the CDR3 is TGTGCCAGCAGCTCACAGCCTACAGATACGCAGTATTTT.

This clone was observed a few times. This rearrangement joins TRBV14 to TRBJ1-2; D gene unclear. The CDR3 is made up of 13 amino acids. The ends were cut back, 2 bases at V and 4 bases at J, with 8 bases in the middle. CDR1 and CDR2 from the germline V gene are SGHDN and FVKESK. For the CDR3, the DNA is TGTGCCAGCAGCCAATCGCCGGCCTATGGCTACACCTTC. This encodes CASSQSPAYGYTF.

For the CDR3, the DNA is TGTGGTTTGTACAGGGCAGGAGGAGATACGCAGTATTTT. Translating it yields CGLYRAGGDTQYF. The rearrangement joins TRBV30 to TRBJ2-3; D possibly corresponds to TRBD1 (6 bases). The CDR3 extends over 13 amino acids. The germline CDR1 and CDR2 sequences are GTSNPN and SVGIG (reference sequence).

This clone is a singleton in its sample. The chain has TRBV30 and TRBJ1-2; 9 bases align to TRBD1. With 3 bases clipped from V and 6 bases from J, the junction kept 8 bases outside the gene matches. The germline gives CDR1 GTSNPN, CDR2 SVGIG (reference sequence). CDR3 size: 14 residues. The CDR3, as DNA: TGTGCCTGGAGGCTTCCGGGACAGGGTGATGGCTACACCTTC. Its translation: CAWRLPGQGDGYTF. Complete variable domain (other parts from reference TRBV30 and TRBJ1-2): SQTIHQWPATLVQPVGSPLSLECTVEGTSNPNLYWYRQAAGRGLQLLFYSVGIGQISSEVPQNLSASRPQDRQFILSSKKLLLSDSGFYLCAWRLPGQGDGYTFGSGTRLTVV.

This clone has a handful of counts. The chain carries TRBV11-2 and TRBJ1-1; TRBD1 matches 7 bases. Germline loops: CDR1 SGHAT, CDR2 FQNNGV. The V and J ends lost 2 bases and 4 bases, in that order; junction bases with no gene match: 4. The CDR3 has 14 amino acids. The CDR3 loop reads CASSLSRGSTEAFF. In DNA, the CDR3 is TGTGCCAGCAGCTTATCCAGGGGGAGCACTGAAGCTTTCTTT. The complete variable domain, with remaining parts taken from reference TRBV11-2 and TRBJ1-1, reads EAGVAQSPRYKIIEKRQSVAFWCNPISGHATLYWYQQILGQGPKLLIQFQNNGVVDDSQLPKDRFSAERLKGVDSTLKIQPAKLEDSAVYLCASSLSRGSTEAFFGQGTRLTVV.

This sequence joins TRBV2 and TRBJ2-5; TRBD2 is a possible D gene (6 bases). V was cut by 6 bases and J by 1 base, with 12 bases left in between. The CDR3 totals 14 residues. In germline, CDR1 is SNHLY, CDR2 FYNNEI. The CDR3 DNA sequence: TGTGCCAGCAGATCGGGACTTCTCCAAGAGACCCAGTACTTC. Protein product: CASRSGLLQETQYF.

The chain has TRBV6-4 and TRBJ2-7; D may be TRBD1 (5 bases). Trimming took off 1 base at V and 4 bases at J, with 11 bases between the two ends. CDR1 is MRHNA and CDR2 is SNTAGT in the germline V gene. The CDR3 length is 14 residues. Here the CDR3 DNA reads TGTGCCAGCAGTGACTGGGGCGAAAAATACGAGCAGTACTTC. Its protein is CASSDWGEKYEQYF.

The rearrangement links TRBV4-3 to TRBJ1-3, with 7 bases aligning to TRBD1. Germline CDR1 reads LGHNA; CDR2 reads YSLEER. Losses at the gene ends were 0 bases for V and 0 bases for J; bases not matched to a gene: 5. The CDR3 sequence is 17 residues long. The CDR3 region is CASSQDQGGFSGNTIYF. In DNA form, the CDR3 reads TGCGCCAGCAGCCAAGATCAGGGGGGATTCTCTGGAAACACCATATATTTT.

The rearrangement joins TRBV30 to TRBJ2-2; TRBD2 agrees at 13 bases. Germline lookup yields CDR1 GTSNPN and CDR2 SVGIG (reference sequence). J lost 6 bases, V lost 3 bases, and 10 bases had no gene match. This CDR3 comprises 17 residues. The CDR3, as DNA: TGTGCCTGGAGACTAATACTAGCGGGAGGGCCTTCCGGGGAGCTGTTTTTT. Translated, it gives CAWRLILAGGPSGELFF.

The chain has TRBV28 and TRBJ1-2; D uncertain. Germline loops: CDR1 MDHEN, CDR2 SYDVKM. This CDR3 is built from 12 residues. V was shortened by 2 bases and J by 2 bases, with 3 bases between the two germline ends. The CDR3 DNA follows: TGTGCCAGCAGTTTACGGAACTATGGCTACACCTTC. Its protein is CASSLRNYGYTF.

J is TRBJ2-3 and V is TRBV7-9; D is perhaps TRBD1 (5 bases). The germline V gene has CDR1 SEHNR and CDR2 FQNEAQ (reference sequence). This CDR3 comprises 14 residues. The germline V and J ends were trimmed by 3 bases and 4 bases, with 11 bases remaining between them. The CDR3 nucleotides read TGTGCCAGCAGCTTCAGGGTAGGTGCAGATACGCAGTATTTT. Amino acid sequence: CASSFRVGADTQYF.

J is TRBJ2-5 and V is TRBV6-5, with 9 bases identical to TRBD1. Germline values: CDR1 MNHEY, CDR2 SVGAGI. The CDR3 spans 13 residues. After removal of 7 bases from V and 7 bases from J, the junction contained 7 bases not matched to a gene. The CDR3 is CASTTGGAGTQYF. DNA of the CDR3: TGTGCCAGCACCACAGGGGGCGCGGGGACCCAGTACTTC.

This clone was detected only once. The chain combines TRBV5-1 with TRBJ1-5; TRBD1 is a possible D gene (5 bases). The length of the CDR3 is 15 residues. Germline lookup yields CDR1 SGHRS and CDR2 YFSETQ. The V gene lost 0 bases and the J gene lost 3 bases, with 10 bases spanning the gap. The CDR3 reads CASSLAGTDNQPQHF. The CDR3 DNA reads TGCGCCAGCAGCTTGGCCGGGACTGACAATCAGCCCCAGCATTTT.

The chain uses TRBV15 and TRBJ2-5; 8 bases are shared with TRBD1. V shed 0 bases, J shed 5 bases, and the junction held 5 bases outside the gene matches. The germline V gene has CDR1 LNHNV and CDR2 YYDKDF (reference sequence). The CDR3 spans 15 residues. CDR3 loop: CATSRDPAGGETQYF. The CDR3 DNA is TGTGCCACCAGCAGAGATCCTGCAGGGGGCGAGACCCAGTACTTC.

The genes are TRBV29-1 and TRBJ1-1, with no clear D. Trimming left V 6 bases short and J 3 bases short, with 17 bases between. Germline CDR1 reads SQVTM; CDR2 reads ANQGSEA. The CDR3 is made up of 14 amino acids. The CDR3 sequence is CSVGVMGGHTEAFF. The CDR3 DNA reads as TGCAGCGTCGGGGTAATGGGAGGACACACTGAAGCTTTCTTT.

The genes are TRBV28 and TRBJ1-6, with D possibly matching TRBD1 (5 bases). Trimming left V 2 bases short and J 6 bases short, with 11 bases between. Germline CDR1 reads MDHEN; CDR2 reads SYDVKM. This CDR3 region has 15 residues. The CDR3: CASSLGGGSNSPLHF. The CDR3 nucleotides are TGTGCCAGCAGTTTAGGGGGGGGGAGTAATTCACCCCTCCACTTT.

The CDR3 nucleotides are TGTGCCAGCTCACCAACCGGGACAGGGGGCCTCGGGGGCTATGGCTACACCTTC. This sequence encodes CASSPTGTGGLGGYGYTF. The V gene is TRBV18, the J gene TRBJ1-2; 12 nucleotides line up with TRBD1. CDR1 and CDR2 from the germline V gene are KGHSH and LQKENI. The CDR3 runs 18 residues. Trimming took 2 bases from V and 4 from J; bases not matched to a gene: 11.